This entry lists 14 T cell receptor beta chains sequenced from one sample in a study of regulatory T cells in long-lasting Graves disease (dated by TCRdb to the early 2020s). The library was obtained by multiplex PCR. The reads were generated on an Illumina HiSeq 4000. CDR3 regions were amplified by Arm-PCR with iRepertoire HTBI primers to construct TCR beta libraries. TCRdb reprocessing: public reads trimmed at Q25 with fastp, clones called with MiXCR, in-frame beta chains kept. Each entry is one CDR3 protein sequence, shown with its most common DNA and genes. The sample has some 340,000 distinct CDR3 sequences on record, roughly 20% of them singletons. Roughly a quarter of the sample rests with the top ten. The sample's time point, from its label and the paper: persistent/refractory GD, antithyroid drugs over 5 years with positive TRAb. RNA was extracted from PBMCs in TRIzol for both TCR sequencing and RNA sequencing.

This specimen consisted of peripheral blood mononuclear cells (PBMCs), obtained when the disease was refractory, from a patient treated with antithyroid drugs. The source is a woman aged 40 to 55 with Graves disease. Donor details come from another sample of the same person, matched by shared clones.

The chain has TRBV20-1 and TRBJ2-1, with 8 bases identical to TRBD2. With V trimmed by 5 bases and J by 2 bases, 5 bases remained unmatched. This CDR3 is 14 amino acids long. In germline, CDR1 is DFQATT, CDR2 SNEGSKA (reference sequence). This CDR3 is CSAGRSGTYNEQFF. The CDR3 coding sequence is TGCAGTGCTGGCCGTAGCGGGACCTACAATGAGCAGTTCTTC.

The J gene is TRBJ1-5, the V gene TRBV28; no clear D. CDR3 length: 15 residues. The germline CDR1 and CDR2 sequences are MDHEN and SYDVKM. The V gene lost 2 bases and the J gene lost 2 bases, with 10 bases spanning the gap. Here the CDR3 reads CASSLTLVGNQPQHF. The CDR3 DNA follows: TGTGCCAGCAGTTTAACCCTTGTGGGCAATCAGCCCCAGCATTTT.

This clonotype occurred a few times. The chain links TRBV19 to TRBJ1-5; D gene ambiguous. The V gene's germline CDR1 is LNHDA and CDR2 SQIVND (reference sequence). This CDR3 is 15 amino acids long. V was trimmed by 5 bases and J by 1 base, leaving 12 bases between them. The CDR3 protein is CASSYGEGSNQPQHF. In nucleotides, the CDR3 is TGTGCCAGTAGTTACGGGGAAGGGAGCAATCAGCCCCAGCATTTT. Based on the CDR3 plus reference TRBV19 and TRBJ1-5, the full variable domain is DGGITQSPKYLFRKEGQNVTLSCEQNLNHDAMYWYRQDPGQGLRLIYYSQIVNDFQKGDIAEGYSVSREKKESFPLTVTSAQKNPTAFYLCASSYGEGSNQPQHFGDGTRLSIL.

In its sample, this clonotype was seen many times. The chain joins TRBV5-6 to TRBJ1-6, with a tentative D call TRBD1 (5 bases). Germline lookup yields CDR1 SGHDT and CDR2 YYEEEE. The CDR3 is made up of 14 amino acids. V was trimmed by 1 base and J by 9 bases, leaving 11 bases between them. The CDR3 loop is CASSLSQGGSPLHF. The CDR3 DNA is TGTGCCAGCAGCTTGTCTCAGGGAGGTTCACCCCTCCACTTT.

The chain couples TRBV14 to TRBJ1-4; perhaps TRBD1 as D (6 bases). Between the trimmed V and J ends, which lost 3 bases and 0 bases, there was a span of 8 bases. Per germline, CDR1 SGHDN and CDR2 FVKESK. The CDR3 loop spans 15 amino acids. The CDR3 region is CASSHGQTTNEKLFF. The CDR3 coding sequence is TGTGCCAGCAGCCACGGACAGACAACTAATGAAAAACTGTTTTTT.

The rearrangement uses TRBV9 and TRBJ2-7; 9 bases fit TRBD1. The germline gives CDR1 SGDLS, CDR2 YYNGEE. This CDR3 is built from 15 residues. V was pared by 3 bases and J by 3 bases, with 7 bases of the junction left unmatched. CDR3 protein: CASSAGQGRDYEQYF. CDR3 nucleotide sequence: TGTGCCAGCAGCGCGGGACAGGGAAGGGACTACGAGCAGTACTTC.

This clonotype was observed at least ten times. The chain is built from TRBV2 and TRBJ1-5; 9 bases line up with TRBD1. The CDR3 runs to 15 residues. After removal of 1 base from V and 7 bases from J, the junction contained 5 bases not matched to a gene. Germline V gene lookup returns CDR1 SNHLY and CDR2 FYNNEI. CDR3 nucleotides: TGTGCCAGCAGTGAAGGGGACAGGGCGGGGCAGCCCCAGCATTTT. Translation gives CASSEGDRAGQPQHF.

This clonotype was observed a few times. The chain carries TRBV3-1 and TRBJ2-4; D is undetermined. Trimming left V 3 bases short and J 0 bases short, with 9 bases between. In germline, CDR1 is LGHDT, CDR2 YNNKEL (reference sequence). This CDR3 contains 15 residues. The CDR3 region has the DNA TGTGCCAGCAGCCACCCGACTGAAGCCAAAAACATTCAGTACTTC. Translation: CASSHPTEAKNIQYF.

This clonotype turned up a few times. The chain joins TRBV11-2 to TRBJ1-3; D gene uncertain. V was shortened by 2 bases and J by 0 bases, with 14 bases between the two germline ends. The germline V gene has CDR1 SGHAT and CDR2 FQNNGV. This CDR3 region has 17 residues. Written as DNA, the CDR3 is TGTGCCAGCAGCTTACAGCGCCCTTGGGGCTCTGGAAACACCATATATTTT. This translates into CASSLQRPWGSGNTIYF. The full variable domain, completed using reference TRBV11-2 and TRBJ1-3, is EAGVAQSPRYKIIEKRQSVAFWCNPISGHATLYWYQQILGQGPKLLIQFQNNGVVDDSQLPKDRFSAERLKGVDSTLKIQPAKLEDSAVYLCASSLQRPWGSGNTIYFGEGSWLTVV.

This clonotype has at least ten counts. The V call is TRBV20-1, the J call TRBJ1-1, with D unresolved. The CDR3 totals 14 residues. V lost 2 bases and J lost 3, with 13 bases in between. The V gene's germline CDR1 is DFQATT and CDR2 SNEGSKA (reference sequence). Written as DNA, the CDR3 is TGCAGTGCTAGAACGACCCAATCTTACACTGAAGCTTTCTTT. Translated: CSARTTQSYTEAFF.

The chain joins TRBV5-6 to TRBJ2-5; 8 bases are shared with TRBD2. Germline CDR1 and CDR2: SGHDT and YYEEEE. CDR3 length: 15 amino acids. Germline trimming cut 1 base from V and 1 base from J; bases unmatched to any gene: 3. CDR3 sequence reads: CASSLSGLAQETQYF. DNA of the CDR3: TGTGCCAGCAGCTTGAGTGGACTAGCCCAAGAGACCCAGTACTTC.

By its share, this clonotype is medium-sized. The chain couples TRBV3-1 to TRBJ2-5, with D perhaps being TRBD1 or TRBD2 (5 bases each). The germline gives CDR1 LGHDT, CDR2 YNNKEL (reference sequence). Trimming stripped 2 bases from V and 2 bases from J, with 9 bases between. This CDR3 contains 14 residues. The CDR3 sequence: CASSQWGRQETQYF. As DNA, the CDR3 is TGTGCCAGCAGCCAATGGGGGAGACAAGAGACCCAGTACTTC.

The chain couples TRBV14 to TRBJ2-5; D is perhaps TRBD2 (6 bases). Looked up from germline, CDR1 is SGHDN and CDR2 is FVKESK. The CDR3 is 15 residues long. V was trimmed by 5 bases and J by 2 bases, leaving 15 bases between them. Written as DNA, the CDR3 is TGTGCCAGCAGCTCCACCCGGGACTTGCAAGAGACCCAGTACTTC. Protein product: CASSSTRDLQETQYF.

This clonotype appeared many times. The chain carries TRBV7-9 and TRBJ1-4; D is uncertain. Trimming cost V 10 bases and J 8 bases, with 8 bases left between them. Germline assignment: CDR1 SEHNR and CDR2 FQNEAQ (reference sequence). This CDR3 is 10 amino acids long. In DNA, the CDR3 is TGTGCCACTCCGCCAGAAAAACTGTTTTTT. This sequence encodes CATPPEKLFF.